This T cell receptor beta chain derives from a study of cytomegalovirus exposure and HLA in healthy donors. General observations from the study: An analysis that was carried out later associated 16,000 or so TCR beta sequences with HLA alleles at 0.05 false discovery rate. No immune exposure information besides CMV serostatus was available. One later analysis reportedly identified an Asian-associated ancestry cluster that showed fewer N-insertions than the approximately 710-donor mean.

Details on this clone: What it binds is unknown.

Each donor was healthy, and each was a bone marrow donor. With 60 Vbeta and 13 Jbeta primers, the PCR was carried out. Produced via immunoSEQ multiplex PCR; TCRdb's table is partial and in-frame only. This sample has over 150,000 clones, with 77% found just once. CDR3 length: 18 amino acids. V was trimmed by 4 bases and J by 5 bases, leaving 28 bases between them. Germline V lookup: CDR1 SGDLS, CDR2 YYNGEE. J is TRBJ2-7 and V is TRBV9; tentatively, D is TRBD2 (6 bases). The sample taken for sequencing was PBMCs. This sequence originates from a woman aged 55-75 years in good health and CMV-seropositive. DNA for the CDR3: TGTGCCAGCAGCCCCCGCGGAGGCCAAAGGAGGGGCATCCACGAGCAGTACTTC. Translating gives CASSPRGGQRRGIHEQYF.